Listed below are T cell receptor beta chains from one sample, sequenced in a study of sequential checkpoint blockade in melanoma. Assay used: immunoSEQ multiplex PCR; TCRdb lists only in-frame clones, some missing. The sample shows approximately 2,900 clones, around 18% of them seen only once. Sequenced material: tumor tissue (inferred from file names), taken from a patient given nivolumab and ipilimumab in sequence. The receptor set was obtained from a human donor with melanoma. CDR3s include the opening cysteine and the closing phenylalanine or tryptophan. Fields, in order: J gene, V gene, CDR3 length, CDR3 protein.

j_call: TRBJ1-4; v_call: TRBV18; cdr3_length: 15; cdr3_aa: CASSPSTGDLGKLFF
j_call: TRBJ1-3; v_call: TRBV5-1; cdr3_length: 15; cdr3_aa: CASSRNGDFRNTIYF
j_call: TRBJ2-6; v_call: TRBV9; cdr3_length: 17; cdr3_aa: CASEWGSLRSGANVLTF
j_call: TRBJ1-1; v_call: TRBV14; cdr3_length: 13; cdr3_aa: CASSQSPRTEAFF
j_call: TRBJ2-7; v_call: TRBV6-8; cdr3_length: 13; cdr3_aa: CASINAGGNEQYF
j_call: TRBJ2-2; v_call: TRBV6-8; cdr3_length: 15; cdr3_aa: CASKKRGGDSGELFF
j_call: TRBJ2-6; v_call: TRBV28; cdr3_length: 18; cdr3_aa: CASSSRGQGRSGANVLTF
j_call: TRBJ1-1; v_call: TRBV11-3; cdr3_length: 14; cdr3_aa: CASSLGGQTTEAFF
j_call: TRBJ1-6; v_call: TRBV11-3; cdr3_length: 16; cdr3_aa: CASSPPLGRTNSPLHF
j_call: TRBJ2-3; v_call: TRBV28; cdr3_length: 18; cdr3_aa: CASSFGGASPYGTDTQYF
j_call: TRBJ2-6; v_call: TRBV9; cdr3_length: 17; cdr3_aa: CASSVRGSYSGANVLTF
j_call: TRBJ1-2; v_call: TRBV11-3; cdr3_length: 16; cdr3_aa: CASSLGGRGRRGGYTF
j_call: TRBJ2-1; v_call: TRBV11-3; cdr3_length: 14; cdr3_aa: CASSAGTKRDEQFF
j_call: TRBJ2-5; v_call: TRBV6-8; cdr3_length: 12; cdr3_aa: CASSYNRETQYF
j_call: TRBJ1-5; v_call: TRBV28; cdr3_length: 16; cdr3_aa: CASSPRGLSGNQPQHF
j_call: TRBJ1-1; v_call: TRBV7-1; cdr3_length: 13; cdr3_aa: CASSQLQGTEAFF
j_call: TRBJ1-5; v_call: TRBV5-1; cdr3_length: 18; cdr3_aa: CASSLGIEGNFGNQPQHF
j_call: TRBJ1-4; v_call: TRBV11-3; cdr3_length: 18; cdr3_aa: CASSLGGQLYATNEKLFF
j_call: TRBJ1-4; v_call: TRBV28; cdr3_length: 16; cdr3_aa: CASSPAEGTQNEKLFF
j_call: TRBJ1-5; v_call: TRBV6-8; cdr3_length: 13; cdr3_aa: CASSYSRNQPQHF
j_call: TRBJ1-3; v_call: TRBV28; cdr3_length: 12; cdr3_aa: CASQRPGNTIYF
j_call: TRBJ1-2; v_call: TRBV6-8; cdr3_length: 15; cdr3_aa: CASTLGGPDSYGYTF
j_call: TRBJ1-6; v_call: TRBV11-3; cdr3_length: 14; cdr3_aa: CASSPGRGNSPLHF
j_call: TRBJ2-3; v_call: TRBV28; cdr3_length: 13; cdr3_aa: CASSLNIGDTQYF
j_call: TRBJ2-4; v_call: TRBV23-1; cdr3_length: 15; cdr3_aa: CASSQGQGEGNIQYF
j_call: TRBJ2-3; v_call: TRBV9; cdr3_length: 18; cdr3_aa: CASSVGLAGVGSTDTQYF
j_call: TRBJ1-2; v_call: TRBV9; cdr3_length: 13; cdr3_aa: CASSGEGASGFTF
j_call: TRBJ2-1; v_call: TRBV25-1; cdr3_length: 13; cdr3_aa: CASSLTGGNEQFF
j_call: TRBJ1-1; v_call: TRBV19; cdr3_length: 13; cdr3_aa: CASSRRGVTEAFF
j_call: TRBJ1-3; v_call: TRBV6-8; cdr3_length: 14; cdr3_aa: CASSVRGLGNTIYF
j_call: TRBJ2-1; v_call: TRBV25-1; cdr3_length: 12; cdr3_aa: CASMQWGREQFF
j_call: TRBJ2-5; v_call: TRBV28; cdr3_length: 13; cdr3_aa: CASRQSWEETQYF
j_call: TRBJ2-3; v_call: TRBV7-4; cdr3_length: 15; cdr3_aa: CASSFGSGNTDTQYF
j_call: TRBJ2-1; v_call: TRBV11-3; cdr3_length: 14; cdr3_aa: CASSLGSTYNEQFF
j_call: TRBJ2-6; v_call: TRBV6-8; cdr3_length: 12; cdr3_aa: CASIGRHNVLTF
j_call: TRBJ1-1; v_call: TRBV11-3; cdr3_length: 15; cdr3_aa: CASSPMWDRWTEAFF
j_call: TRBJ2-2; v_call: TRBV11-3; cdr3_length: 15; cdr3_aa: CASSLIAALTGELFF